A single sample gave rise to the 16 T cell receptor beta chains below, sequenced in a study of OX40 agonist ivuxolimab in advanced cancers. Generated by immunoSEQ multiplex PCR, the TCRdb table keeps only in-frame clones and is missing some. The sample has some 70,000 clones; over 75% are singletons. The sample in question was CD4+ or CD8+ T cells sorted from blood, obtained in a trial of the OX40 agonist ivuxolimab. The receptors here all came from an adult with an advanced solid tumor such as melanoma, head and neck, liver or kidney cancer.

J is TRBJ2-7 and V is TRBV6-5, with D possibly matching TRBD1 (5 bases). Germline assignment: CDR1 MNHEY and CDR2 SVGAGI. The V gene lost 2 bases and the J gene lost 6 bases, with 8 bases spanning the gap. This CDR3 has 12 residues. The CDR3 spells CASSYLGLEQYV. The CDR3 nucleotides read TGTGCCAGCAGTTACCTGGGGCTCGAGCAGTACGTC.

The genes are TRBV7-2 and TRBJ2-1; 9 positions agree with TRBD1. This CDR3 is 15 amino acids long. Germline-derived CDR1 and CDR2 are SGHTA and FQGNSA. Trimming removed 4 bases from V and 4 bases from J; junction bases left unmatched: 5. Here the CDR3 reads CASSSGTGPYNEQFF. The CDR3 coding sequence is TGTGCCAGCAGCTCCGGGACAGGGCCATACAATGAGCAGTTCTTC.

V gene TRBV4-3 combines with J gene TRBJ2-6; a possible D gene is TRBD1 (6 bases). This CDR3 has 17 residues. Per the germline V gene, CDR1 is LGHNA and CDR2 is YSLEER. Trimming cost V 4 bases and J 0 bases, with 13 bases left between them. The CDR3 DNA reads as TGCGCCAGCAGCCGAGGGGGTGCAAGCTCTGGGGCCAACGTCCTGACTTTC. This sequence encodes CASSRGGASSGANVLTF.

This chain connects TRBV6-6 to TRBJ1-2, with D possibly matching TRBD1 (6 bases). The CDR3 contains 15 residues. Trimming pared 6 bases from V and 0 bases from J, leaving 14 bases between. Germline-derived CDR1 and CDR2 are MNHNY and SVGAGI (reference sequence). The CDR3 is CASSPGAVTNYGYTF. CDR3 in DNA: TGTGCCAGCAGCCCAGGGGCCGTCACTAACTATGGCTACACCTTC.

This clone was seen more than once but under ten times. The chain joins TRBV5-1 to TRBJ2-7; 9 bases are a match to TRBD1. With V trimmed by 4 bases and J by 5 bases, 7 bases remained unmatched. The CDR3 is 14 amino acids. Germline V lookup: CDR1 SGHRS, CDR2 YFSETQ. The CDR3 sequence: CASSQATGGDEQYF. The CDR3 DNA is TGCGCCAGCAGCCAAGCTACAGGGGGCGACGAGCAGTACTTC. Full variable domain (rest looked up from reference TRBV5-1 and TRBJ2-7): KAGVTQTPRYLIKTRGQQVTLSCSPISGHRSVSWYQQTPGQGLQFLFEYFSETQRNKGNFPGRFSGRQFSNSRSEMNVSTLELGDSALYLCASSQATGGDEQYFGPGTRLTVT.

This clone has only one observation. The CDR3 is CSAPVSDTQYF. CDR3 bases: TGCAGCGCCCCCGTATCAGATACGCAGTATTTT. The chain has TRBV29-1 and TRBJ2-3, with D hard to call. Germline CDR1 and CDR2: SQVTM and ANQGSEA. V dropped 7 bases and J dropped 4 bases, with 9 bases sitting between them. This CDR3 is built from 11 residues.

This clone was counted once. V gene TRBV11-2 combines with J gene TRBJ2-5, with TRBD2 matching 8 bases. This CDR3 has 14 amino acids. CDR1 is SGHAT and CDR2 is FQNNGV in the germline V gene. V dropped 1 base and J dropped 5; count of bases not matched to a gene: 3. The CDR3 loop is CASSLGLARETQYF. CDR3 nucleotide sequence: TGTGCCAGCAGCTTAGGACTAGCGCGGGAGACCCAGTACTTC. The full variable domain, with the rest looked up from reference TRBV11-2 and TRBJ2-5, is EAGVAQSPRYKIIEKRQSVAFWCNPISGHATLYWYQQILGQGPKLLIQFQNNGVVDDSQLPKDRFSAERLKGVDSTLKIQPAKLEDSAVYLCASSLGLARETQYFGPGTRLLVL.

The chain carries TRBV7-9 and TRBJ2-5; 9 bases align to TRBD1. Looked up from germline, CDR1 is SEHNR and CDR2 is FQNEAQ (reference sequence). V lost 5 bases and J lost 5; bases outside the gene matches: 3. This CDR3 has 13 residues. The CDR3 region is CASSQGQGETQYF. The CDR3 coding sequence is TGTGCCAGCAGCCAAGGACAGGGGGAGACCCAGTACTTC.

The rearrangement links TRBV27 to TRBJ2-1, with D perhaps TRBD1 or TRBD2 (6 bases each). The CDR3 is 15 residues long. Germline assignment: CDR1 MNHEY and CDR2 SMNVEV (reference sequence). Deletions cut 6 bases from V and 4 bases from J, with 16 bases between. CDR3 region: CASRNPGAGYNEQFF. CDR3 nucleotides: TGTGCCAGCAGAAACCCGGGGGCGGGTTACAATGAGCAGTTCTTC.

The chain links TRBV2 to TRBJ2-5, with 7 bases matching TRBD1. The CDR3 runs 14 residues. Trimming removed 1 base from V and 9 bases from J; junction bases left unmatched: 8. Germline CDR1 and CDR2: SNHLY and FYNNEI. In DNA form, the CDR3 reads TGTGCCAGCAGTGAAGGACAGGGAATTGGTTCCCAGTACTTC. Residues: CASSEGQGIGSQYF.

This clone was found once. J is TRBJ1-2 and V is TRBV7-9; D gene unclear. The CDR3 sequence is 13 residues long. CDR1 is SEHNR, CDR2 FQNEAQ, per germline (reference sequence). The V gene lost 6 bases and the J gene lost 4 bases, with 12 bases spanning the gap. CDR3 sequence: CASSWTGFYGYTF. CDR3 DNA sequence: TGTGCCAGCAGTTGGACGGGGTTCTATGGCTACACCTTC.

In its sample, this clone was seen once. V gene TRBV27 combines with J gene TRBJ2-1; D assignment may be TRBD1 or TRBD2 (6 bases each). CDR1 and CDR2 from the germline V gene are MNHEY and SMNVEV (reference sequence). Trimming took off 3 bases at V and 8 bases at J, with 14 bases between the two ends. There are 14 residues in the CDR3. CDR3 nucleotides: TGTGCCAGCAGTTTGATACAGGGAGGACATGAGCAGTTCTTC. It is translated as CASSLIQGGHEQFF.

This rearrangement joins TRBV6-5 to TRBJ1-2, with D possibly matching TRBD1 (5 bases). The V and J ends lost 2 bases and 2 bases respectively, with 12 bases between them. CDR3 length equals 15 residues. Germline lookup yields CDR1 MNHEY and CDR2 SVGAGI. The CDR3 sequence is CASSYVVQGNYGYTF. In DNA form, the CDR3 reads TGTGCCAGCAGTTACGTTGTCCAGGGCAACTATGGCTACACCTTC.

This rearrangement joins TRBV30 to TRBJ1-1; a possible D gene is TRBD1 (5 bases). Trimming took off 2 bases at V and 1 base at J, with 8 bases between the two ends. The CDR3 covers 13 residues. Germline loops: CDR1 GTSNPN, CDR2 SVGIG (reference sequence). The CDR3 coding sequence is TGTGCCTGGAGTCGGGGCAGGAACACTGAAGCTTTCTTT. It specifies CAWSRGRNTEAFF.

This rearrangement joins TRBV5-4 to TRBJ1-5, with 7 bases aligning to TRBD1. Germline CDR1 SGHNT, CDR2 YYREEE (reference sequence). V shed 4 bases and J 4 bases; nucleotides not matched to a gene: 8. CDR3 length: 15 residues. The CDR3 sequence is CASSQGGRLNQPQHF. CDR3 nucleotide sequence: TGTGCCAGCAGCCAGGGGGGGAGGCTTAATCAGCCCCAGCATTTT.

This chain links TRBV10-3 with TRBJ2-2; 8 bases agree with TRBD1. The V gene's germline CDR1 is ENHRY and CDR2 SYGVKD. J gave up 4 bases and V 11 bases, and 3 bases lay outside the gene matches. The CDR3 covers 12 residues. CDR3 loop: CAVTGGTGELFF. The DNA of the CDR3 is TGTGCCGTAACAGGGGGCACCGGGGAGCTGTTTTTT.